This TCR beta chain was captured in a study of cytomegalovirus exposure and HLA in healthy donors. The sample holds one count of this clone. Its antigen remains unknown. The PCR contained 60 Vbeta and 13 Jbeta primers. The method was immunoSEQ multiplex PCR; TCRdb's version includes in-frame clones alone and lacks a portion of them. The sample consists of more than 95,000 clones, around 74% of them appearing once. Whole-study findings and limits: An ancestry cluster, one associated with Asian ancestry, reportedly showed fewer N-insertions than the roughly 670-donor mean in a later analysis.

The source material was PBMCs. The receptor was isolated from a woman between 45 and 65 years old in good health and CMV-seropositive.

CDR3 in amino acids: CASSLLGYGYTF. The CDR3 DNA reads as TGTGCCAGCAGCTTACTCGGCTATGGCTACACCTTC. This chain uses TRBV7-6 with TRBJ1-2, with D hard to call. Trimming cost V 2 bases and J 4 bases, with 5 bases left between them. The germline V gene encodes CDR1 SGHVS and CDR2 FNYEAQ. CDR3 length: 12 residues.